This TCR beta chain emerged from a study of CD8 T cells in Susac syndrome. Reverse transcription of about 0.5 to 1 ug RNA was carried out with random hexamers. TCRdb itself ran the immunoSEQ multiplex PCR reads through MiXCR, one entry per CDR3 protein. The sample includes around 190,000 distinct CDR3 sequences, under 95% of them seen just once. Per germline, CDR1 GTSNPN and CDR2 SVGIG (reference sequence). V lost 3 bases and J lost 3, with 9 bases in between. This CDR3 is built from 13 residues. The specimen sequenced was CD4+ T cells from PBMCs. The TCR sequence derives from a human donor in good health. V usage is TRBV30 and J usage is TRBJ1-5; D is undetermined. The CDR3 sequence: CAWRARNNQPQHF. The CDR3, as DNA: TGTGCCTGGAGAGCCAGGAACAATCAGCCCCAGCATTTT.